What follows is one TCR beta chain and its context. This sample was taken from a study of blood T cell repertoires in COVID-19. Study at large: Samples taken during acute and convalescent COVID-19 were collected in the United States, Italy and Spain. Sample material is recorded as cDNA or gDNA derived from T cells, B-cell-depleted T cells, or PBMCs.

In the original processing: Estimation of nucleated cell counts was performed using reference gene primer amplification. Assay: immunoSEQ multiplex PCR; the TCRdb copy retains only in-frame clones and omits some. D and trimming come from the DNA, and the V and J calls and clone size come from that table. The sample has over 70,000 clones, roughly 80% seen once. Sequencing was done on a sample of peripheral blood. The sequence was collected from a man between 70 and 80 years old who had recovered from COVID-19.

The CDR3 loop reads CASSYQDRDIYSNQPQHF. CDR3 coding DNA: TGTGCCAGCAGTTACCAGGACAGGGACATATATAGCAATCAGCCCCAGCATTTT. The chain couples TRBV6-2 or TRBV6-3 to TRBJ1-5; 8 bases map to TRBD1. The germline V gene has CDR1 MNHEY and CDR2 SVGEGT. This CDR3 spans 18 amino acids. Trimming at V came to 2 bases and at J to 0 bases, leaving 9 bases not matched to a gene.